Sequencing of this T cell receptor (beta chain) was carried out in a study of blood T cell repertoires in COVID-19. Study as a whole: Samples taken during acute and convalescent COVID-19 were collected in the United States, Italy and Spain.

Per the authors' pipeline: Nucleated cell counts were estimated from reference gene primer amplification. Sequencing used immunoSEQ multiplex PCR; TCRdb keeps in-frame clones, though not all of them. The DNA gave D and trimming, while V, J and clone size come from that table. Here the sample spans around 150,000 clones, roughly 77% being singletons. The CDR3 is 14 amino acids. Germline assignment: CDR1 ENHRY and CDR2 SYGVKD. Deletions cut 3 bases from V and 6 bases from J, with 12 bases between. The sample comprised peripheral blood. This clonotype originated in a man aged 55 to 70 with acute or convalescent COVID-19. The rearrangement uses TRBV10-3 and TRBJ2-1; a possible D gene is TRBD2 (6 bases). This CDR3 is CAISDSTRANEQFF. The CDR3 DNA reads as TGTGCCATCAGTGATTCGACTAGGGCCAATGAGCAGTTCTTC.